This record looks at one TCR beta chain sequence and its context. Sequenced by immunoSEQ multiplex PCR; TCRdb stores in-frame clones only, minus some. The sample has about 82,000 clones, 75% to 90% seen once. The data stem from a study of OX40 agonist ivuxolimab in advanced cancers. Study overall: Of mixed ages from about 20 to 80 and averaging roughly 64 years, the group was just under 85% male.

The V and J ends lost 4 bases and 0 bases respectively, with 17 bases between them. Germline-derived CDR1 and CDR2 are SGHDT and YYEEEE. The CDR3 consists of 18 residues. Material: CD4+ or CD8+ T cells sorted from blood, obtained in a trial of the OX40 agonist ivuxolimab. J is TRBJ2-6 and V is TRBV5-6, with D maybe TRBD1 (6 bases). The sequence was obtained from an adult with an advanced solid tumor such as melanoma, head and neck, liver or kidney cancer. The CDR3 coding sequence is TGTGCCAGCAGCGACTACCGGGACACCGACTCTGGGGCCAACGTCCTGACTTTC. This codes for CASSDYRDTDSGANVLTF.